The clone carrying this T cell receptor beta chain was counted once. The data belong to a study of cytomegalovirus exposure and HLA in healthy donors. The CDR3 is 16 residues long. Germline V gives CDR1 KGHSH, CDR2 LQKENI. V dropped 4 bases and J dropped 5; count of bases not matched to a gene: 5. It was with 60 Vbeta and 13 Jbeta primers that the PCR ran. TCRdb's copy holds only in-frame clones and misses some; the assay was immunoSEQ multiplex PCR. The table shows just over 150,000 clones, with 60% to 80% occurring only once. The sequenced material came from PBMCs. The genes are TRBV18 and TRBJ2-3, with 14 positions matching TRBD2. The TCR sequence derives from a woman aged 25 to 39 in good health and CMV-seronegative. The CDR3 loop is CASSRTSGGLIDTQYF. In DNA form, the CDR3 reads TGTGCCAGCTCACGGACTAGCGGGGGGCTAATAGATACGCAGTATTTT. The variable domain in full, with the rest retrieved from reference TRBV18 and TRBJ2-3, is NAGVMQNPRHLVRRRGQEARLRCSPMKGHSHVYWYRQLPEEGLKFMVYLQKENIIDESGMPKERFSAEFPKEGPSILRIQQVVRGDSAAYFCASSRTSGGLIDTQYFGPGTRLTVL.